One and the same sample provided the 21 T cell receptor beta chains below, sequenced in a study of cytomegalovirus exposure and HLA in healthy donors. Clones were read by immunoSEQ multiplex PCR, and TCRdb kept only the in-frame ones, dropping some. The sample lists roughly 75,000 clones; just under 95% were seen once. Source material: PBMCs. Receptors were obtained from a man in his late teens or twenties in good health and CMV-seropositive.

This chain connects TRBV19 to TRBJ2-3; 7 bases match TRBD2. In germline, CDR1 is LNHDA, CDR2 SQIVND (reference sequence). Germline trimming cut 6 bases from V and 3 bases from J; bases unmatched to any gene: 9. This CDR3 region has 15 residues. Here the CDR3 DNA reads TGTGCCAGTAGGGGGACTACAAGTTTTACAGATACGCAGTATTTT. Translated: CASRGTTSFTDTQYF.

The genes are TRBV10-3 and TRBJ2-6, with 8 bases matching TRBD2. CDR1 and CDR2 (germline): ENHRY, SYGVKD. The CDR3 spans 17 residues. After removal of 8 bases from V and 1 base from J, the junction contained 10 bases not matched to a gene. The DNA of the CDR3 is TGTGCCATCGGGGGCGCGGGGGGAGAGTCTGGGGCCAACGTCCTGACTTTC. It yields the protein CAIGGAGGESGANVLTF.

The table lists this clone with a count of one. This chain links TRBV19 with TRBJ1-2; TRBD1 matches at 7 bases. V trimming: 5 bases; J trimming: 3 bases; junction bases outside the gene matches: 12. This CDR3 has 16 residues. The germline CDR1 and CDR2 sequences are LNHDA and SQIVND (reference sequence). The CDR3 sequence is CASSAGTDLRDYGYTF. The DNA of the CDR3 is TGTGCCAGTAGTGCGGGGACAGACCTTCGCGACTATGGCTACACCTTC.

The DNA for the CDR3 is TGTGCCAGCTCACCGTTCGACAGGGGAGCTAACTATGGCTACACCTTC. It codes for CASSPFDRGANYGYTF. The V and J genes are TRBV18 and TRBJ1-2, with 8 positions matching TRBD1. This CDR3 is built from 16 residues. Unmatched junction bases numbered 6, after V lost 3 bases and J lost 0 bases. Germline V CDR1 and CDR2: KGHSH, LQKENI.

V and J are TRBV28 and TRBJ1-3; a weak D match, TRBD1 (5 bases). Per germline, CDR1 MDHEN and CDR2 SYDVKM. Trimming cost V 8 bases and J 4 bases, with 15 bases left between them. This CDR3 comprises 14 residues. CDR3 sequence (DNA): TGTGCCAGCTTGGGGGGGTCGAGCGGAAACACCATATATTTT. Translating it yields CASLGGSSGNTIYF. The full variable domain, with the rest looked up from reference TRBV28 and TRBJ1-3, is DVKVTQSSRYLVKRTGEKVFLECVQDMDHENMFWYRQDPGLGLRLIYFSYDVKMKEKGDIPEGYSVSREKKERFSLILESASTNQTSMYLCASLGGSSGNTIYFGEGSWLTVV.

In its sample, this clone was seen many times. The rearrangement uses TRBV6-4 and TRBJ2-3; 11 bases are shared with TRBD2. The V and J ends lost 4 bases and 2 bases, in that order; junction bases with no gene match: 2. The germline V gene has CDR1 MRHNA and CDR2 SNTAGT. The CDR3 is 15 amino acids. The CDR3 sequence: CASSATSGATDTQYF. The CDR3 DNA reads as TGTGCCAGCAGTGCGACTAGCGGGGCCACAGATACGCAGTATTTT.

V usage is TRBV13 and J usage is TRBJ2-7; 12 nucleotides line up with TRBD2. Germline V gene data show CDR1 as PRHDT and CDR2 as FYEKMQ (reference sequence). With 5 bases clipped from V and 6 bases from J, the junction kept 8 bases outside the gene matches. The length of the CDR3 is 15 residues. In nucleotides, the CDR3 is TGTGCCAGCAGCCCGAGGACTAGCGGGAACTTCGAGCAGTACTTC. This sequence encodes CASSPRTSGNFEQYF.

CDR3 nucleotide sequence: TGTGCCAGCAGAAGGGGGCCCCTTAGCACAGATACGCAGTATTTT. Its protein is CASRRGPLSTDTQYF. The J gene is TRBJ2-3, the V gene TRBV2; the match to TRBD1 covers 7 bases. The germline gives CDR1 SNHLY, CDR2 FYNNEI. The CDR3 has 15 residues. With V trimmed by 6 bases and J by 0 bases, 6 bases remained unmatched.

The chain couples TRBV7-9 to TRBJ2-3; D possibly corresponds to TRBD2 (6 bases). Trimming removed 3 bases at V and 1 base at J, with 11 bases between. CDR3 length equals 15 residues. The germline V gene has CDR1 SEHNR and CDR2 FQNEAQ (reference sequence). CDR3 in amino acids: CASSFGDWGTDTQYF. The CDR3 DNA is TGTGCCAGCAGCTTCGGGGACTGGGGCACAGATACGCAGTATTTT. Full variable domain (missing parts from reference TRBV7-9 and TRBJ2-3): DTGVSQNPRHKITKRGQNVTFRCDPISEHNRLYWYRQTLGQGPEFLTYFQNEAQLEKSRLLSDRFSAERPKGSFSTLEIQRTEQGDSAMYLCASSFGDWGTDTQYFGPGTRLTVL.

The gene calls are TRBV10-3 and TRBJ1-5; D not certain. Trimming took off 5 bases at V and 3 bases at J, with 5 bases between the two ends. Germline values: CDR1 ENHRY, CDR2 SYGVKD. The CDR3 spans 12 residues. CDR3 coding DNA: TGTGCCATCAGTCCCTCCAATCAGCCCCAGCATTTT. Translation gives CAISPSNQPQHF.

The chain recombines TRBV5-8 with TRBJ2-5, with 10 bases matching TRBD1. Germline V lookup: CDR1 SGHTS, CDR2 YDEGEE. The CDR3 has 16 residues. V shed 4 bases and J 2 bases; nucleotides not matched to a gene: 8. CDR3 DNA sequence: TGTGCCAGCAGCCCTGGGACAGGGGACCCTCAAGAGACCCAGTACTTC. Protein sequence: CASSPGTGDPQETQYF.

This rearrangement joins TRBV9 to TRBJ2-5; 7 bases match TRBD1. There are 16 residues in the CDR3. Germline CDR1 is SGDLS and CDR2 is YYNGEE. Trimming at V came to 4 bases and at J to 4 bases, leaving 13 bases not matched to a gene. The CDR3 spells CASSPHPDRAVETQYF. For the CDR3, the DNA is TGTGCCAGCAGCCCACACCCCGACAGGGCGGTAGAGACCCAGTACTTC.

The chain joins TRBV19 to TRBJ2-7; 9 bases fit TRBD1. V lost 2 bases to trimming and J lost 6 bases; unmatched junction nucleotides: 11. CDR3 size: 16 residues. The germline CDR1 and CDR2 sequences are LNHDA and SQIVND (reference sequence). The CDR3 spells CASSIRAGTGPTEQYF. The CDR3 region has the DNA TGTGCCAGTAGTATAAGGGCCGGGACAGGGCCGACCGAGCAGTACTTC.

The V and J genes are TRBV7-3 and TRBJ2-2; perhaps TRBD1 as D (6 bases). The CDR3 is 13 amino acids. With 5 bases removed from V and 6 bases from J, the gap between germline ends came to 10 bases. Germline V CDR1 and CDR2: SGHTA, FQGTGA. CDR3 sequence reads: CASSQAGAGELFF. As DNA, the CDR3 is TGTGCCAGCAGCCAAGCAGGGGCCGGGGAGCTGTTTTTT.

V gene TRBV20-1 combines with J gene TRBJ2-1; D is uncertain. V was pared by 6 bases and J by 10 bases, with 13 bases between. CDR1 is DFQATT, CDR2 SNEGSKA, per germline (reference sequence). The CDR3 is 11 residues long. The CDR3 loop is CSAVLSREQFF. DNA for the CDR3: TGCAGTGCCGTTTTATCCCGGGAGCAGTTCTTC.

The rearrangement joins TRBV27 to TRBJ2-7; possibly TRBD1 for D (5 bases). CDR3 size: 15 residues. V was pared by 5 bases and J by 3 bases, with 17 bases between. Germline loops: CDR1 MNHEY, CDR2 SMNVEV (reference sequence). As DNA, the CDR3 is TGTGCCAGCAGTGACCTATTGAAGGGGCACTACGAGCAGTACTTC. It codes for CASSDLLKGHYEQYF.

The rearrangement uses TRBV28 and TRBJ2-5, with a tentative D call TRBD2 (7 bases). V gave up 5 bases and J gave up 0 bases, with 13 bases separating them. Germline V lookup: CDR1 MDHEN, CDR2 SYDVKM. The CDR3 is 15 amino acids. The CDR3 reads CASSGTTGYQETQYF. For the CDR3, the DNA is TGTGCCAGCAGTGGGACTACAGGGTACCAAGAGACCCAGTACTTC.

In its sample, this clone was seen once. The V gene is TRBV15, the J gene TRBJ2-7; TRBD1 aligns across 7 bases. The ends lost 0 bases at V and 2 bases at J; junction bases unmatched: 1. This CDR3 has 14 residues. Germline assignment: CDR1 LNHNV and CDR2 YYDKDF (reference sequence). CDR3: CATSRDRGPYEQYF. In nucleotides, the CDR3 is TGTGCCACCAGCAGAGATAGGGGGCCCTACGAGCAGTACTTC. Together with reference TRBV15 and TRBJ2-7, the CDR3 gives the full variable domain: DAMVIQNPRYQVTQFGKPVTLSCSQTLNHNVMYWYQQKSSQAPKLLFHYYDKDFNNEADTPDNFQSRRPNTSFCFLDIRSPGLGDTAMYLCATSRDRGPYEQYFGPGTRLTVT.

This chain uses TRBV14 with TRBJ2-7; tentative D call: TRBD2 (7 bases). This CDR3 is 15 amino acids long. Germline loops: CDR1 SGHDN, CDR2 FVKESK. The V end was cut by 2 bases, the J end by 2 bases, with 13 bases between. The CDR3 loop is CASSQYRGAPYEQYF. CDR3 DNA: TGTGCCAGCAGCCAATATCGGGGGGCCCCCTACGAGCAGTACTTC.

The chain uses TRBV19 and TRBJ1-2, with D hard to call. This CDR3 is built from 16 residues. Trimming pared 5 bases from V and 6 bases from J, leaving 22 bases between. The germline gives CDR1 LNHDA, CDR2 SQIVND (reference sequence). The CDR3 DNA sequence: TGTGCCAGTAGTTTCTGGCCCCAGGAAGGATTTGATGGCTACACCTTC. This encodes CASSFWPQEGFDGYTF.

In the case of this clone: Other nucleotide sequences from this sample produce the same CDR3. V gene TRBV5-1 combines with J gene TRBJ1-1, with D perhaps matching TRBD1 (6 bases). CDR1 and CDR2 (germline): SGHRS, YFSETQ. The CDR3 runs 13 residues. Trimming cost V 2 bases and J 3 bases, with 8 bases left between them. The CDR3 is CASSLQGYTEAFF. Here the CDR3 DNA reads TGCGCCAGCAGCTTACAGGGTTACACTGAAGCTTTCTTT. The full variable domain, in which reference TRBV5-1 and TRBJ1-1 provide the parts outside the CDR3, is KAGVTQTPRYLIKTRGQQVTLSCSPISGHRSVSWYQQTPGQGLQFLFEYFSETQRNKGNFPGRFSGRQFSNSRSEMNVSTLELGDSALYLCASSLQGYTEAFFGQGTRLTVV.